Given below is one T cell receptor beta chain in context. The sample comes from a study of blood T cell repertoires in COVID-19. In the study overall: Both acute and convalescent COVID-19 samples were obtained from the United States, Italy and Spain. PBMCs, B-cell-depleted T cells, or T cells were the source of the cDNA or gDNA that made up the material.

This CDR3 contains 14 residues. From germline, CDR1 is KGHSH and CDR2 LQKENI. Trimming left V 5 bases short and J 0 bases short, with 8 bases between. Authors' processing steps: The assay estimated nucleated cells by amplifying reference gene primers. Only in-frame clones appear in the TCRdb table, and some are missing; sequencing was by immunoSEQ multiplex PCR. Clone size and V and J calls were adopted from that table, with D and trimming inferred from the DNA. The sample gives about 140,000 clones, 70% to 90% of which show up once; approximately 10% is in the top ten. Sequenced sample: peripheral blood. The receptor was derived from a woman aged 80 or older with acute or convalescent COVID-19. This chain connects TRBV18 to TRBJ1-5; D call uncertain. As DNA, the CDR3 is TGTGCCAGCTCAGAGGCGTTTAGCAATCAGCCCCAGCATTTT. Translating gives CASSEAFSNQPQHF. The full variable domain, in which reference TRBV18 and TRBJ1-5 provide the parts outside the CDR3, is NAGVMQNPRHLVRRRGQEARLRCSPMKGHSHVYWYRQLPEEGLKFMVYLQKENIIDESGMPKERFSAEFPKEGPSILRIQQVVRGDSAAYFCASSEAFSNQPQHFGDGTRLSIL.